This T cell receptor (beta chain) was retrieved from a study of human T cells and chemical hapten exposure. Study background: TCR yields differed between samples (mainly from small differences in pooled library volume). General study results and limits: DPC sensitization did not alter TCRs above 1 in 1000 frequency.

This CDR3 has 15 amino acids. V lost 5 bases to trimming and J lost 6 bases, with 20 bases between them. A few counts support this clonotype. Its specificity is not known. It was from unfractionated whole blood that total RNA was extracted. Attachment of unique molecular identifiers to individual cDNA molecules was performed in the library. TCRdb analysed the 5' RACE reads with MiXCR anew, one entry per CDR3 protein. The sample carries approximately 150,000 distinct CDR3 sequences, 4.1% recorded once. The receptor comes from a female donor in good health. This chain uses TRBV12-3 or TRBV12-4 with TRBJ2-7; D uncertain. CDR3 DNA: TGTGCCAGCAGTAACACCGGGCCCCCCACTCGCGAGCAGTACTTC. Translating it yields CASSNTGPPTREQYF.